This T cell receptor beta chain is drawn from a study of blood T cell repertoires in COVID-19. About the research overall: PBMCs, B-cell-depleted T cells, or T cells provided the cDNA or gDNA that made up the material.

Sequenced by immunoSEQ multiplex PCR; TCRdb stores in-frame clones only, minus some. The profile shows fewer than 400,000 clones, roughly 90% of them singletons. Living in about two dozen US areas, the participants were between 18 and 89 years of age. Participants reported their clinical history, and cohort assignment relied on those reports. Among Cohort 3 donors, those recovered had two negative PCRs, clearance, or symptom resolution. V shed 5 bases and J shed 8 bases, with 10 bases lying between them. The CDR3 is 13 amino acids. Germline V gene lookup returns CDR1 KGHSH and CDR2 LQKENI. The sequence was collected from a woman younger than 45 who had recovered from COVID-19. Source material: PBMCs or T cells enriched from blood (not recorded which). The chain couples TRBV18 to TRBJ1-6; TRBD1 is a possible D gene (5 bases). The DNA for the CDR3 is TGTGCCAGCTCATCAGGGCCCGATTCACCCCTCCACTTT. It codes for CASSSGPDSPLHF.